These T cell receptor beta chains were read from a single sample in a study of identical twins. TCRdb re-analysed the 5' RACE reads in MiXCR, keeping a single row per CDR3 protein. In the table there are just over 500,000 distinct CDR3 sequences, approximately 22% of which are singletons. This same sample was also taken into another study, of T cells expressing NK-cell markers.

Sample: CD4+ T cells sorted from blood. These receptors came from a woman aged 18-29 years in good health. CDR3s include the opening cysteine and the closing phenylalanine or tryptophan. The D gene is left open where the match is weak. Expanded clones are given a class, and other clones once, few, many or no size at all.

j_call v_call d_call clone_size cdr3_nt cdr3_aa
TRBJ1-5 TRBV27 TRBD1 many TGTGCCAGCAGTTCCCGACAGGGGAGCAATCAGCCCCAGCATTTT CASSSRQGSNQPQHF
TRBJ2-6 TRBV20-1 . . TGCAGTGCTATGATTACGTCGGGGGCCAACGTCCTGACTTTC CSAMITSGANVLTF
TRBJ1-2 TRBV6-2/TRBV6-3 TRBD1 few TGTGCCAGCAGCTACCGGGACAGCGCTAACTATGGCTACACCTTC CASSYRDSANYGYTF
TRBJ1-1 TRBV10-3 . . TGTGCCATCTCCGGGGTTAACACTGAAGCTTTCTTT CAISGVNTEAFF
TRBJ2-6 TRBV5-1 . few TGCGCCAGCAGCTTGCCAACGCTCTCTGGGGCCAACGTCCTGACTTTC CASSLPTLSGANVLTF
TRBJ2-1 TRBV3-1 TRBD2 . TGTGCCAGCAGCCTAGCGGGAGGGCTGGAGCAGTTCTTC CASSLAGGLEQFF
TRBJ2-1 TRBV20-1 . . TGCAGTGCTGCCCGGAGGGGGCACAGGGGAAAGTCCGGTGAGCAGTTCTTC CSAARRGHRGKSGEQFF
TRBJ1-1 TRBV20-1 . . TGCAGTGCTAGATCCGGAGGCGATGAAGCTTTCTTT CSARSGGDEAFF
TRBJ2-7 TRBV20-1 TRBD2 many TGCAGTGCTAGAGCGGGGGGACGCTCCTACGAGCAGTACTTC CSARAGGRSYEQYF
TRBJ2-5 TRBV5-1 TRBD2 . TGCGCCAGCACCCCATCTAGCGGGAGGGCCCAAGAGACCCAGTACTTC CASTPSSGRAQETQYF
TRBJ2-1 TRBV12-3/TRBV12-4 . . TGTGCCAGCAGCGTCGGGGTAGCCGATGTACAGTTCTTC CASSVGVADVQFF
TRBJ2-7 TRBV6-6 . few TGTGCCAGCAGTTGGGAATACGAGCAGTACTTC CASSWEYEQYF
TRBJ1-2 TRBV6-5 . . TGTGCCAGCAGTTACTCGGTGGCGGGCTTTAACTATGGCTACACCTTC CASSYSVAGFNYGYTF